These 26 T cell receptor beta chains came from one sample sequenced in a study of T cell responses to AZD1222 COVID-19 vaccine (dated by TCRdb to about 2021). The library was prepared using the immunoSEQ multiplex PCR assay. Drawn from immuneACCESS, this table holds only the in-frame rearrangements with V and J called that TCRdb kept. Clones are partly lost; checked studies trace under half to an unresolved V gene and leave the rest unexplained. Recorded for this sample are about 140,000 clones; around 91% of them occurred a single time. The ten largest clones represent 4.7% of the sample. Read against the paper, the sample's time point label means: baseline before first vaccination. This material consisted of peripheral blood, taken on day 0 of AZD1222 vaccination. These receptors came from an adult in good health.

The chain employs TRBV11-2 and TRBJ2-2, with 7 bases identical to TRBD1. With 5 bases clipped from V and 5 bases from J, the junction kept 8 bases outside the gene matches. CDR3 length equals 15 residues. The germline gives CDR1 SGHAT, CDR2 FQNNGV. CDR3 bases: TGTGCCAGCAGCCGAGGACAGGCGATTACCGGGGAGCTGTTTTTT. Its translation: CASSRGQAITGELFF.

In DNA, the CDR3 is TGCGCCAGCAGCTCTAGCGGGAGGGCCTACGAGCAGTACTTC. Protein product: CASSSSGRAYEQYF. The chain couples TRBV5-1 to TRBJ2-7, with 12 bases fitting TRBD2. From germline, CDR1 is SGHRS and CDR2 YFSETQ. The CDR3 has 14 amino acids. The J segment lost 2 bases and the V segment lost 3 bases, leaving 0 bases of the junction unmatched.

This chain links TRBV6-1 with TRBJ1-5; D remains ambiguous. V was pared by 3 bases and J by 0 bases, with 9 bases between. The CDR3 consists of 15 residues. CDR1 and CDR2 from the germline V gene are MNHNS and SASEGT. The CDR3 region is CASSDFWTSNQPQHF. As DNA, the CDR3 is TGTGCCAGCAGTGATTTCTGGACTAGCAATCAGCCCCAGCATTTT.

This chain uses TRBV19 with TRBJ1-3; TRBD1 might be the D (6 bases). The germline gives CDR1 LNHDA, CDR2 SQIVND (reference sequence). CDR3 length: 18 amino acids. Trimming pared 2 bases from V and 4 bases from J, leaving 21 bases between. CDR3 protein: CASSITLDRNTGGNTIYF. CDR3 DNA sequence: TGTGCCAGTAGTATAACCCTCGACAGGAACACCGGGGGAAACACCATATATTTT. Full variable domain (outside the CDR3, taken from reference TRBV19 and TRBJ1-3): DGGITQSPKYLFRKEGQNVTLSCEQNLNHDAMYWYRQDPGQGLRLIYYSQIVNDFQKGDIAEGYSVSREKKESFPLTVTSAQKNPTAFYLCASSITLDRNTGGNTIYFGEGSWLTVV.

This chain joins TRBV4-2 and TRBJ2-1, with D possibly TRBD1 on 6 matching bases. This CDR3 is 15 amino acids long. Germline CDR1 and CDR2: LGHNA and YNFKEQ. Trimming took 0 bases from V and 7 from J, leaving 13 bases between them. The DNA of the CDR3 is TGTGCCAGCAGCCAAGATACCGGGACATCTAATGAGCAGTTCTTC. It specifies CASSQDTGTSNEQFF.

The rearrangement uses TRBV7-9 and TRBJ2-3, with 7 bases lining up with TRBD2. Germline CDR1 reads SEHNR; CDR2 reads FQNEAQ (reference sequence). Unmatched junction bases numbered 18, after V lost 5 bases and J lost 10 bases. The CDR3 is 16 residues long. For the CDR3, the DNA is TGTGCCAGCAGCGGATCACGGGGGGACCTCGGTCTGCCGCAGTATTTT. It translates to CASSGSRGDLGLPQYF.

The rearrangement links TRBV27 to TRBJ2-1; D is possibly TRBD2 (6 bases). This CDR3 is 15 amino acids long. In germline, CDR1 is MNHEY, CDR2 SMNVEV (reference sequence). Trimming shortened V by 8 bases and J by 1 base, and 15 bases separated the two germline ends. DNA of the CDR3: TGTGCCAGCTGGTGGATTCGGGGGTCCTACAATGAGCAGTTCTTC. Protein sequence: CASWWIRGSYNEQFF.

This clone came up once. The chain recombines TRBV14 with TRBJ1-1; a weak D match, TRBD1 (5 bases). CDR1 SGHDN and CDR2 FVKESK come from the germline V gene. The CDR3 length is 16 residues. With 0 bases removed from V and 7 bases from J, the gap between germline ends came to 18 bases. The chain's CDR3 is CASSQDVGARAGEAFF. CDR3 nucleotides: TGTGCCAGCAGCCAAGATGTAGGGGCGCGGGCCGGTGAAGCTTTCTTT.

The CDR3 sequence is CATSTAFGGELFF. For the CDR3, the DNA is TGTGCCACCAGCACAGCTTTTGGAGGGGAGCTGTTTTTT. This chain connects TRBV15 to TRBJ2-2, with D hard to call. Germline-derived CDR1 and CDR2 are LNHNV and YYDKDF (reference sequence). The CDR3 sequence is 13 residues long. V was cut by 4 bases and J by 8 bases, with 11 bases left in between.

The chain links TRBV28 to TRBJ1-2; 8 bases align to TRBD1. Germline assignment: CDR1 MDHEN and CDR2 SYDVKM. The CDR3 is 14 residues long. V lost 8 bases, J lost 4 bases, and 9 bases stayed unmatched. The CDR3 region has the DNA TGTGCCAGCGGTCTAATGGGACAGGTCTATGGCTACACCTTC. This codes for CASGLMGQVYGYTF.

The DNA for the CDR3 is TGTGCCACAGGGACAAATGAAAAACTGTTTTTT. Translation: CATGTNEKLFF. V is TRBV12-3 or TRBV12-4 and J is TRBJ1-4, with D maybe TRBD1 (6 bases). The ends were cut back, 10 bases at V and 5 bases at J, with 8 bases in the middle. This CDR3 has 11 amino acids.

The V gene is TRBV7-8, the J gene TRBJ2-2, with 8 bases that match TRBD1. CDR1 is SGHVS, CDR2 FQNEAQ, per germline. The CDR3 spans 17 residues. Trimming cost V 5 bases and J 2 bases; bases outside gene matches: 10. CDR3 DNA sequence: TGTGCCAGCAGCACTTCCGGGACAGGCTACAACACCGGGGAGCTGTTTTTT. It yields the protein CASSTSGTGYNTGELFF.

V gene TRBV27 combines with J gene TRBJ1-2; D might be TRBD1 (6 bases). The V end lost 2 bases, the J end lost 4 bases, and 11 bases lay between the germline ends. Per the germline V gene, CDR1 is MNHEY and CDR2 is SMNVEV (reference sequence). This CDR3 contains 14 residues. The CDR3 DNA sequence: TGTGCCAGCAGTTTAGGGGGGCGCGTCTATGGCTACACCTTC. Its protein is CASSLGGRVYGYTF.

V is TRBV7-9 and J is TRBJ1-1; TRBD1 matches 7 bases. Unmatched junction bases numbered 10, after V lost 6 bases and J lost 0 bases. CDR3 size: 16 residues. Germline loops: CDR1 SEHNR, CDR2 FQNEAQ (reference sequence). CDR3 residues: CASSTMGTAMNTEAFF. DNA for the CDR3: TGTGCCAGCAGTACAATGGGGACAGCCATGAACACTGAAGCTTTCTTT.

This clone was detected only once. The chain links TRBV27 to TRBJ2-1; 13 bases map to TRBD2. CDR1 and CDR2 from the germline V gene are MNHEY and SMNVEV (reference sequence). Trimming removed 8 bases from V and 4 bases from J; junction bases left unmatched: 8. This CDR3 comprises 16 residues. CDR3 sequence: CASVRLAGGTYNEQFF. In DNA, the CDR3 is TGTGCCAGCGTCCGACTAGCGGGAGGAACATACAATGAGCAGTTCTTC.

The chain's CDR3 is CASSLVGSSYEQYF. Written as DNA, the CDR3 is TGTGCCAGCAGCTTAGTGGGCAGCTCCTACGAGCAGTACTTC. The chain joins TRBV7-8 to TRBJ2-7; D not certain. The V gene lost 1 base and the J gene lost 0 bases, with 7 bases spanning the gap. The CDR3 is made up of 14 amino acids. Germline lookup yields CDR1 SGHVS and CDR2 FQNEAQ. The whole variable domain, remainder taken from reference TRBV7-8 and TRBJ2-7, is GAGVSQSPRYKVAKRGQDVALRCDPISGHVSLFWYQQALGQGPEFLTYFQNEAQLDKSGLPSDRFFAERPEGSVSTLKIQRTQQEDSAVYLCASSLVGSSYEQYFGPGTRLTVT.

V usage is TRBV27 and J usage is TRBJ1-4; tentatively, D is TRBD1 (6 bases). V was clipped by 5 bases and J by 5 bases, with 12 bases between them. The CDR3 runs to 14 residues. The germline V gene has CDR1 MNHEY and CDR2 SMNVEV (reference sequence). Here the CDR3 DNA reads TGTGCCAGCAGTAATTGGGGGGCAAATGAAAAACTGTTTTTT. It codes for CASSNWGANEKLFF.

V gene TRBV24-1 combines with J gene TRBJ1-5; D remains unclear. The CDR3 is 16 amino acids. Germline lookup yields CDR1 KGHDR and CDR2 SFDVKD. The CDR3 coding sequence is TGTACAACTCAATCGGGAGAGTTTCGAAGCAATCAGCCCCAGCATTTT. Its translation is CTTQSGEFRSNQPQHF.

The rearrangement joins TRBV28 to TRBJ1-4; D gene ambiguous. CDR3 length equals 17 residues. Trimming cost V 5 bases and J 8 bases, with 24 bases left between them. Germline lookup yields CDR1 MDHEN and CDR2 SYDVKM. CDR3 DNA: TGTGCCAGCAGTAACGCTCATACACGGTCACTCATCGAAAAACTGTTTTTT. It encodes CASSNAHTRSLIEKLFF.

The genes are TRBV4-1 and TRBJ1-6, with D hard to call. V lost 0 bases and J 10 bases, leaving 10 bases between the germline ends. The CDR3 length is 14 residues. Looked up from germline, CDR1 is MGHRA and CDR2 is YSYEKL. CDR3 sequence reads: CASSQDSGRSPLHF. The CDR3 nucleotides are TGCGCCAGCAGCCAAGACTCCGGGAGGTCACCCCTCCACTTT.

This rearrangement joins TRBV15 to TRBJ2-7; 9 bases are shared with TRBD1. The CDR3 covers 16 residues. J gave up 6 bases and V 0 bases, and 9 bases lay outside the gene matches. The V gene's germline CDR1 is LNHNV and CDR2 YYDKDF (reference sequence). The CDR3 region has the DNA TGTGCCACCAGCAGAGAAGCCGGGACAGGGCACTCCGAGCAGTACTTC. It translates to CATSREAGTGHSEQYF.

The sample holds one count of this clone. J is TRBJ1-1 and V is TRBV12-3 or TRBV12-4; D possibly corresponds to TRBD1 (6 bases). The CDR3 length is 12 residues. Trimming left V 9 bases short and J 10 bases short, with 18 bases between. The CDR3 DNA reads TGTGCCAGGACAGGACTGGTGCAGGGAGCTTTCTTT. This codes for CARTGLVQGAFF.

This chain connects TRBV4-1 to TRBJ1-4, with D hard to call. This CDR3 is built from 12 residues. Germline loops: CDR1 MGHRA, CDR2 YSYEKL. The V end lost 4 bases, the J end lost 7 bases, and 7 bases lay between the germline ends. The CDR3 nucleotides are TGCGCCAGCAGCCCCTGGGGTGAAAAACTGTTTTTT. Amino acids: CASSPWGEKLFF.

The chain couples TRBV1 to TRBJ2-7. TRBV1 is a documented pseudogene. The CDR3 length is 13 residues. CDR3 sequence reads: CTSRSGEPYEQYF. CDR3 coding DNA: TGCACCAGCAGGTCTGGGGAACCCTACGAGCAGTACTTC.

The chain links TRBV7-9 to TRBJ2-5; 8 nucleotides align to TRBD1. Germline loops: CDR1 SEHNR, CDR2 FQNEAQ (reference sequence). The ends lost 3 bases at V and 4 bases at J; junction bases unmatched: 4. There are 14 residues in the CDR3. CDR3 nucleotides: TGTGCCAGCAGCTTCGACAGGGGCACAGAGACCCAGTACTTC. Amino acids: CASSFDRGTETQYF.

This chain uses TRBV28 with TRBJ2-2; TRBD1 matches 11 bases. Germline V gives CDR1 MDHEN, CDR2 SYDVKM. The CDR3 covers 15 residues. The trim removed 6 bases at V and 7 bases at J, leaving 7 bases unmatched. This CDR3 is CASRVDRGRGGELFF. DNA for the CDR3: TGTGCCAGCAGGGTGGACAGGGGGCGAGGCGGGGAGCTGTTTTTT. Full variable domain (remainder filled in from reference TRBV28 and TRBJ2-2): DVKVTQSSRYLVKRTGEKVFLECVQDMDHENMFWYRQDPGLGLRLIYFSYDVKMKEKGDIPEGYSVSREKKERFSLILESASTNQTSMYLCASRVDRGRGGELFFGEGSRLTVL.